The entry below describes one T cell receptor beta chain. Some clones are missing from TCRdb's copy, which holds only in-frame ones; the method was immunoSEQ multiplex PCR. Of about 170,000 clones listed, more than 75% were seen once; the top ten hold approximately 5%. The CDR3 covers 16 residues. CDR1 and CDR2 from the germline V gene are LGHNA and YSLEER. V lost 0 bases, J lost 1 base, and 12 bases lay in between. This specimen belongs to a study of blood T cell repertoires in COVID-19. The TCR comes from a man between 18 and 35 years old with COVID-19, enrolled during active disease. The rearrangement uses TRBV4-3 and TRBJ2-5; the D gene is possibly TRBD2 (5 bases). The specimen was peripheral blood. The CDR3 bases are TGCGCCAGCAGCCAAGATACCAGCCGGGGCCAAGAGACCCAGTACTTC. This gives the protein CASSQDTSRGQETQYF.